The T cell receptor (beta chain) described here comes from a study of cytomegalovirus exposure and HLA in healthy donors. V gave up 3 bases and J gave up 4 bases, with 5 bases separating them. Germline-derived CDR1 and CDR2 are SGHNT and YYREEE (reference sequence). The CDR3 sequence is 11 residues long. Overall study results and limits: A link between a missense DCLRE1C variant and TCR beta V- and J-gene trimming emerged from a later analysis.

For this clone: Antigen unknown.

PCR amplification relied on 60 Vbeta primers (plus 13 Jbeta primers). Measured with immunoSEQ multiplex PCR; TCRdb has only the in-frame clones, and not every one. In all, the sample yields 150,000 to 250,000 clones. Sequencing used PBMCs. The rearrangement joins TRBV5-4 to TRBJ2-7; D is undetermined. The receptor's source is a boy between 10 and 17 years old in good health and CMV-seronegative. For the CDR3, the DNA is TGTGCCAGCAGCTCCCGGTACGAGCAGTACTTC. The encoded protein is CASSSRYEQYF.